The T cell receptor (beta chain) under discussion was sequenced for a study of blood T cells in healthy people across ages. Study-wide findings and caveats: Unsorted PBMC input precluded a conclusive naive versus antigen-experienced comparison.

Researchers report isolating at least 6.5 million PBMCs per sample. With a J-beta primer mix and a sample-barcoded 5' primer, a second PCR ran about 7 to 11 cycles. The template-switch adaptor, which had 12 random nucleotides, put a tag on each cDNA molecule. TCRdb re-analysed the 5' RACE reads in MiXCR, keeping a single row per CDR3 protein. The table has 1.2 million to 1.5 million distinct CDR3 sequences, roughly 59% seen once. Regarding this clonotype: Its target is unknown.

Germline assignment: CDR1 SGHRS and CDR2 YFSETQ. The CDR3 totals 15 residues. Trimming removed 2 bases at V and 1 base at J, with 11 bases between. V and J are TRBV5-1 and TRBJ2-3; tentative D call: TRBD2 (5 bases). The material sequenced was blood. The TCR sequence derives from a man aged 18-30 years in good health. The CDR3 DNA reads TGCGCCAGCAGCTTCGGAAGCGGTCGCACAGATACGCAGTATTTT. Protein sequence: CASSFGSGRTDTQYF.